Listed below are T cell receptor beta chains from one sample, sequenced in a study of cytomegalovirus exposure and HLA in healthy donors. Some clones are missing from TCRdb's copy, which holds only in-frame ones; the method was immunoSEQ multiplex PCR. This sample has 150,000 or so clones, with 77% found just once. The sequencing input was PBMCs. Receptors were obtained from a woman in her 30s in good health and CMV-seronegative. Each CDR3 is given with its conserved first and last residue. A D gene is named only where the DNA matches it firmly. Clone size, where shown, is once, few, many, or a class for clones that have expanded.

size	V	J	D	CDR3	DNA
-	TRBV7-6	TRBJ1-4	-	CASSPDSGGGVRLFF	TGTGCCAGCAGCCCAGATAGTGGAGGTGGCGTGAGGCTGTTTTTT
-	TRBV5-6	TRBJ1-4	-	CASSIDRKSEKLFF	TGTGCCAGCAGCATTGACAGGAAGAGTGAAAAACTGTTTTTT
-	TRBV30	TRBJ2-1	TRBD2	CAWAGLAGGWEQFF	TGTGCCTGGGCGGGACTAGCGGGAGGATGGGAGCAGTTCTTC
few	TRBV4-1	TRBJ2-7	-	CASSQVQGLAYEQYF	TGCGCCAGCAGCCAAGTGCAGGGGCTAGCCTACGAGCAGTACTTC
once	TRBV4-1	TRBJ2-7	TRBD2	CASSQTLAGGHEQYF	TGCGCCAGCAGCCAGACCTTAGCGGGAGGCCACGAGCAGTACTTC
-	TRBV19	TRBJ1-1	-	CASRSRVTEAFF	TGTGCCAGTAGGAGCAGGGTCACTGAAGCTTTCTTT
-	TRBV7-9	TRBJ1-4	TRBD1	CASRPGGTNEKLFF	TGTGCCAGCAGGCCAGGGGGGACTAATGAAAAACTGTTTTTT
-	TRBV7-7	TRBJ1-1	TRBD1	CASSPIGGQGTEAFF	TGTGCTAGCAGCCCAATAGGGGGACAGGGGACTGAAGCTTTCTTT
-	TRBV27	TRBJ2-2	-	CASSSLKTGNTGELFF	TGTGCCAGCAGTTCTCTCAAAACAGGGAACACCGGGGAGCTGTTTTTT
-	TRBV30	TRBJ1-2	-	CAWSTAYGYTF	TGTGCCTGGTCGACAGCCTATGGCTACACCTTC
-	TRBV6-1	TRBJ2-3	-	CASTRAPLVGVPQYF	TGTGCCAGCACCAGGGCCCCACTCGTTGGGGTGCCGCAGTATTTT
-	TRBV6-1	TRBJ2-3	-	CASSRTDTQYF	TGTGCCAGCAGCAGAACAGATACGCAGTATTTT
-	TRBV19	TRBJ2-1	TRBD1	CASSSGTGGRIEQFF	TGTGCCAGTAGTTCTGGGACAGGGGGCAGGATTGAGCAGTTCTTC
-	TRBV5-4	TRBJ2-3	-	CASSWRQTSSTDTQYF	TGTGCCAGCAGCTGGCGGCAGACTTCTAGCACAGATACGCAGTATTTT
-	TRBV6-4	TRBJ1-1	-	CASSDRTDHTEAFF	TGTGCCAGCAGTGACCGGACAGACCACACTGAAGCTTTCTTT
-	TRBV1	TRBJ2-2	-	CTSSRPPDADTGELFF	TGCACCAGCAGCCGCCCCCCTGACGCGGACACCGGGGAGCTGTTTTTT
-	TRBV9	TRBJ1-6	TRBD1	CASSETGAYNSPLHF	TGTGCCAGCAGCGAGACAGGGGCCTATAATTCACCCCTCCACTTT
-	TRBV2	TRBJ1-1	-	CASTIQWNTEAFF	TGTGCCAGCACGATACAGTGGAACACTGAAGCTTTCTTT
-	TRBV18	TRBJ2-7	TRBD2	CASSPRGLAGGEQYF	TGTGCCAGCTCTCCACGCGGACTAGCGGGCGGTGAGCAGTACTTC
-	TRBV5-1	TRBJ2-3	TRBD2	CASSPGTSGGTDTQYF	TGCGCCAGCAGCCCCGGGACTAGCGGGGGGACAGATACGCAGTATTTT
-	TRBV7-8	TRBJ1-5	-	CASSSLMGQPNQPQHF	TGTGCCAGCAGCTCACTGATGGGACAACCCAATCAGCCCCAGCATTTT
few	TRBV18	TRBJ1-5	TRBD1	CASSPPGQGIQPQHF	TGTGCCAGCTCACCACCGGGACAGGGGATTCAGCCCCAGCATTTT
-	TRBV28	TRBJ2-3	-	CASSLAANTQYF	TGTGCCAGCAGTTTGGCCGCAAATACGCAGTATTTT
-	TRBV7-9	TRBJ1-2	-	CASSLSRTVNYGYTF	TGTGCCAGCAGCTTAAGTAGGACAGTTAACTATGGCTACACCTTC
-	TRBV5-1	TRBJ1-5	-	CASSFGSNQPQHF	TGCGCCAGCAGCTTCGGGAGCAATCAGCCCCAGCATTTT
-	TRBV29-1	TRBJ2-2	-	CSVGRGPKTGELFF	TGCAGCGTGGGGCGGGGGCCGAAGACCGGGGAGCTGTTTTTT
once	TRBV7-2	TRBJ2-1	-	CATRGAGLNEQFF	TGTGCCACCCGGGGGGCGGGACTCAATGAGCAGTTCTTC
-	TRBV5-4	TRBJ2-2	TRBD2	CASSPAGARITGELFF	TGTGCCAGCAGCCCAGCGGGGGCGCGTATCACCGGGGAGCTGTTTTTT
-	TRBV29-1	TRBJ1-2	TRBD1	CSGLTGDGYTF	TGCAGCGGGCTGACAGGGGACGGCTACACCTTC
once	TRBV6-5	TRBJ2-1	TRBD1	CASRPRGSSYNEQFF	TGTGCCAGCAGACCCAGGGGGAGCTCCTACAATGAGCAGTTCTTC
few	TRBV5-1	TRBJ2-5	TRBD2	CASSLGGGWRTTQETQYF	TGCGCCAGCAGCTTGGGGGGGGGTTGGCGGACCACACAAGAGACCCAGTACTTC
-	TRBV10-3	TRBJ2-7	TRBD1	CAISESPGQDYEQYF	TGTGCCATCAGTGAGTCACCGGGACAGGACTACGAGCAGTACTTC
-	TRBV6-4	TRBJ2-5	-	CASSPGLGGQETQYF	TGTGCCAGCAGCCCGGGCCTCGGAGGCCAAGAGACCCAGTACTTC
-	TRBV2	TRBJ1-1	-	CASSEFPQSGDLAFF	TGTGCCAGCAGTGAATTCCCCCAAAGCGGGGACCTGGCTTTCTTT
-	TRBV9	TRBJ1-4	TRBD1	CASSAETGRDEKLFF	TGTGCCAGCAGCGCCGAGACAGGGAGAGATGAAAAACTGTTTTTT
-	TRBV19	TRBJ2-1	TRBD1	CASSIDPHRDREFF	TGTGCCAGTAGTATAGATCCACACCGGGACAGGGAGTTCTTC
few	TRBV7-9	TRBJ2-7	TRBD1	CASSPGQDSSYEQYF	TGTGCCAGCAGCCCCGGACAGGACAGCTCCTACGAGCAGTACTTC
-	TRBV5-4	TRBJ1-2	-	CAISPGGQYGYTF	TGTGCCATCTCGCCAGGTGGGCAGTATGGCTACACCTTC
once	TRBV27	TRBJ2-7	-	CASSLSPGFSYEQYF	TGTGCCAGCAGTTTATCTCCGGGGTTCTCCTACGAGCAGTACTTC
-	TRBV28	TRBJ1-2	TRBD1	CASRRRTGDGYTF	TGTGCCAGCAGACGCAGGACAGGGGATGGCTACACCTTC
-	TRBV27	TRBJ1-2	-	CASSPTQDSSYYGYTF	TGTGCCAGCAGTCCCACCCAGGACAGCTCTTACTATGGCTACACCTTC
once	TRBV7-3	TRBJ2-7	TRBD2	CASSWTSGHYEQYF	TGTGCCAGCAGCTGGACTAGCGGGCACTACGAGCAGTACTTC
-	TRBV2	TRBJ1-5	-	CASSEARGAGQPQHF	TGTGCCAGCAGTGAAGCGCGTGGGGCCGGGCAGCCCCAGCATTTT
-	TRBV15	TRBJ2-7	-	CATSRAGLSYEQYF	TGTGCCACCAGCAGAGCAGGGCTTTCCTACGAGCAGTACTTC
once	TRBV28	TRBJ2-1	TRBD2	CASRGASGIVEQFF	TGTGCCAGCAGGGGGGCTAGCGGGATTGTTGAGCAGTTCTTC
-	TRBV19	TRBJ2-7	-	CASRMGADEQYF	TGTGCCAGTCGGATGGGAGCGGACGAGCAGTACTTC
-	TRBV29-1	TRBJ1-2	-	CSVERSGVVDGYTF	TGCAGCGTTGAACGGTCAGGGGTGGTGGATGGCTACACCTTC
once	TRBV7-9	TRBJ2-1	-	CASSLSDEQFF	TGTGCCAGCAGCCTTTCGGATGAGCAGTTCTTC
few	TRBV5-5	TRBJ2-5	-	CASRTPDSPWETQYF	TGTGCCAGTAGAACCCCGGACTCCCCATGGGAGACCCAGTACTTC
-	TRBV4-2	TRBJ1-6	-	CASSPNRARTRLNSPLHF	TGTGCCAGCAGCCCGAACCGCGCTCGGACAAGGCTTAATTCACCCCTCCACTTT
many	TRBV27	TRBJ1-4	TRBD1	CASNRQGAGEKLFF	TGTGCCAGCAACCGACAGGGGGCAGGGGAAAAACTGTTTTTT
few	TRBV6-1	TRBJ2-2	TRBD2	CASRRGDPNTGELFF	TGTGCCAGCAGGCGGGGGGATCCGAACACCGGGGAGCTGTTTTTT
-	TRBV7-9	TRBJ2-7	TRBD2	CASSSPGLAREQYF	TGTGCCAGCAGCTCCCCGGGACTAGCTCGCGAGCAGTACTTC
-	TRBV5-4	TRBJ1-1	-	CASSYGQMNTEAFF	TGTGCCAGCAGCTATGGACAGATGAACACTGAAGCTTTCTTT
-	TRBV7-2	TRBJ2-5	TRBD2	CASSLGGNQETQYF	TGTGCCAGCAGCTTGGGGGGGAATCAGGAGACCCAGTACTTC